A selection of T cell receptor beta chains follows, all from one sample in a study of metastatic and nonmetastatic thyroid tumors. MiXCR was used by TCRdb to re-call the PCR reads. Of under 55,000 clones listed, approximately 17% are singletons. The material sequenced was blood. The receptors shown here come from a female donor with papillary thyroid cancer or a benign thyroid nodule (not recorded which). Some clones in this sample may be carry-over from other donors' samples. Both conserved end residues are part of each CDR3. The D gene is left open where the match is weak. Not every row has a clone size; where given, it reads once, few, many or a size class.

j_call clone_size d_call v_call cdr3_nt cdr3_aa
TRBJ1-5 . TRBD1 TRBV28 TGTGCCAGCAGATCCCGGACAGGTCCTAGTCAGCCCCAGCATTTT CASRSRTGPSQPQHF
TRBJ2-7 many . TRBV11-2 TGTGCCAGCAGCCCAGGGAGGTTCAGGTCCGAGCAGTACTTC CASSPGRFRSEQYF
TRBJ2-1 many . TRBV6-5 TGTGCCAGCAGTTACGTCCTAGCAAGTCGCAATGAGCAGTTCTTC CASSYVLASRNEQFF
TRBJ2-6 many . TRBV5-8 TGTGCCAGCAGCCCTAGGTTAGGGGTGGGGGCCAACGTCCTGACTTTC CASSPRLGVGANVLTF
TRBJ2-3 many TRBD2 TRBV7-6 TGTGCCAGCAGCTTAGCGGGAGGGCCAAATGGAGATACGCAGTATTTT CASSLAGGPNGDTQYF
TRBJ2-7 few . TRBV28 TGTGCCAGCAGACTAGACTACGAGCAGTACTTC CASRLDYEQYF
TRBJ1-2 many . TRBV10-3 TGTGCCATCACTGATCGTCTGGGGCTAGACTATGGCTACACCTTC CAITDRLGLDYGYTF
TRBJ2-7 . . TRBV6-1 TGTGCCAGCAGGGCCGGGTTTCTGTCCTACGAGCAGTACTTC CASRAGFLSYEQYF
TRBJ2-3 many . TRBV28 TGTGCCAGCAGTTTACCGGGGTCTAGCACAGATACGCAGTATTTT CASSLPGSSTDTQYF
TRBJ2-7 many TRBD2 TRBV20-1 TGCAGTGCTAGACCTAGGACTAGCGGGGACTCCTACGAGCAGTACTTC CSARPRTSGDSYEQYF
TRBJ1-2 many TRBD1 TRBV28 TGTGCCAGCAGTACAGGGGGTAGTGGCTACACCTTC CASSTGGSGYTF
TRBJ2-3 . TRBD1 TRBV24-1 TGCGCCAACAGTGTATCGACAGGGCGCCAAAAATCCACAGATACGCAGTATTTT CANSVSTGRQKSTDTQYF